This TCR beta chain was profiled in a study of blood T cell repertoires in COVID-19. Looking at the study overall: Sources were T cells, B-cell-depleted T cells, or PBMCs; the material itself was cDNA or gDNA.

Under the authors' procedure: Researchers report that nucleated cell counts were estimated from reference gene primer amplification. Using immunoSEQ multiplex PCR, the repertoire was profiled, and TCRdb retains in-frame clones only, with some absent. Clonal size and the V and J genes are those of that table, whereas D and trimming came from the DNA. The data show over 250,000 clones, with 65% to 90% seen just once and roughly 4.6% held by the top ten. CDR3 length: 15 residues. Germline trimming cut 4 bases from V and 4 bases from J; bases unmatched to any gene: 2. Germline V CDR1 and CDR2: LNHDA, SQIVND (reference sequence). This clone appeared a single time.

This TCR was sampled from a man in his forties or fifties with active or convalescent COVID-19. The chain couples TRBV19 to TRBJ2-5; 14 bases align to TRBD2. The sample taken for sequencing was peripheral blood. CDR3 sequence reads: CASSTGTSGGETQYF. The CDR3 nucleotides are TGTGCCAGTAGTACCGGGACTAGCGGGGGAGAGACCCAGTACTTC.